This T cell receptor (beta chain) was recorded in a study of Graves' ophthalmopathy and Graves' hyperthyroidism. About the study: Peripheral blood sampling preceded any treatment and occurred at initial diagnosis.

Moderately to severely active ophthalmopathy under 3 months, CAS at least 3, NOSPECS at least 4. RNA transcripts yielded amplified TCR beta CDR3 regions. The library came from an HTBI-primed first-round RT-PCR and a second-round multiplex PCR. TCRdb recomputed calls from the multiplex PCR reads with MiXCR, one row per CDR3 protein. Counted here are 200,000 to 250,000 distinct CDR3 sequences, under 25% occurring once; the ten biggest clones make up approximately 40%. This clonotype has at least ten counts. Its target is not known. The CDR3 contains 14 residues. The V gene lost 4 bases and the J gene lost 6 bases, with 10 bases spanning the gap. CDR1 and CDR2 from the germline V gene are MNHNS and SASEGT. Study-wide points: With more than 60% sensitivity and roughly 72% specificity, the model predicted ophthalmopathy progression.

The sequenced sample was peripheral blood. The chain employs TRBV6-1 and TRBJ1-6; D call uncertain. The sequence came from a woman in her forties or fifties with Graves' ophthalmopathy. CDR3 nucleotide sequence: TGTGCCAGCAGTGGCCGTTCATTTAATTCACCCCTCCACTTT. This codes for CASSGRSFNSPLHF.